This section outlines one T cell receptor beta chain sequence together with its context. Antigen: not known. The data were obtained in a study of cytomegalovirus exposure and HLA in healthy donors. Study outcomes and limitations: It has been reported that TCR beta sequences accurately predicted the HLA-A and HLA-B alleles of most subjects. A missense variant in DCLRE1C was later tied to TCR beta V- and J-gene trimming.

Trimming cost V 8 bases and J 2 bases, with 10 bases left between them. Looked up from germline, CDR1 is PRHDT and CDR2 is FYEKMQ (reference sequence). The CDR3 runs 13 residues. The PCR ran on 60 Vbeta and 13 Jbeta primers. Libraries were prepared by immunoSEQ multiplex PCR; TCRdb keeps only in-frame clonotypes and omits some of them. The sample includes some 120,000 clones, roughly three quarters of them seen just once. The V and J genes are TRBV13 and TRBJ2-1, with D possibly TRBD2 on 5 matching bases. The origin of this receptor is a man younger than 35 in good health and CMV-seronegative. The sample was PBMCs. CDR3 nucleotides: TGTGCCAGCGCGGGTCAAACCTACAATGAGCAGTTCTTC. This codes for CASAGQTYNEQFF.